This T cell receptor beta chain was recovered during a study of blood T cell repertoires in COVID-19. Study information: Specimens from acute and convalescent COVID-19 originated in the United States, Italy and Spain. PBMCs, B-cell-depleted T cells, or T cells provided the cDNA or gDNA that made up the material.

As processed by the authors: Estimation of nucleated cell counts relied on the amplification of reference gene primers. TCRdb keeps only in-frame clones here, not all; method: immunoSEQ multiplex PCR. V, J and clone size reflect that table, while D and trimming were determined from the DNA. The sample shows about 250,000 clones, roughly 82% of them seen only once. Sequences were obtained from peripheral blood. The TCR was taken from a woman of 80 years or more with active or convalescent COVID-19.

CDR3: CASRASSGGGTGELFF. CDR3 DNA: TGTGCCAGCAGAGCTTCTAGCGGGGGGGGCACCGGGGAGCTGTTTTTT. The chain links TRBV27 to TRBJ2-2; 12 bases fit TRBD2. The trim removed 6 bases at V and 4 bases at J, leaving 6 bases unmatched. Looked up from germline, CDR1 is MNHEY and CDR2 is SMNVEV (reference sequence). The CDR3 contains 16 residues.